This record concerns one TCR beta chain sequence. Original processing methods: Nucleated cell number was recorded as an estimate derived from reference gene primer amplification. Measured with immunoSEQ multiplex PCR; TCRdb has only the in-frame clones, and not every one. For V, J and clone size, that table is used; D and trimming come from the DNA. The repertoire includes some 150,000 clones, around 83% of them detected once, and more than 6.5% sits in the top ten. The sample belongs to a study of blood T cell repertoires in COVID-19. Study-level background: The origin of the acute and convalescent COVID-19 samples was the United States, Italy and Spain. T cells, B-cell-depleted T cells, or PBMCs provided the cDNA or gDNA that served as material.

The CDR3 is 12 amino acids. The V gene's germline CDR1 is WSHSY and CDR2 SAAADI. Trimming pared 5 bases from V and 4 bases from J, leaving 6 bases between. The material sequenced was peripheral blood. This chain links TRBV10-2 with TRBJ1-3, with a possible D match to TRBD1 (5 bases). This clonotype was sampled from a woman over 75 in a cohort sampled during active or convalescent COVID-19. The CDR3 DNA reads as TGCGCCAGCAGTAACAGGGGAAACACCATATATTTT. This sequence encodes CASSNRGNTIYF.